This passage covers 23 T cell receptor beta chains from one sample sequenced in a study of cytomegalovirus exposure and HLA in healthy donors. The PCR made use of 60 Vbeta and 13 Jbeta primers. Here immunoSEQ multiplex PCR was the method, and the copy in TCRdb shows in-frame clones only, minus some. The sample includes over 130,000 clones, about 80% of them seen just once. The sequenced sample was PBMCs. The receptors were gathered from a woman aged 40 to 50 in good health and CMV-seropositive.

The chain recombines TRBV19 with TRBJ2-7; 8 nucleotides agree with TRBD1. The CDR3 extends over 14 amino acids. The V gene end was trimmed by 7 bases and the J gene end by 2 bases; junction bases not matched to a gene: 7. Germline loops: CDR1 LNHDA, CDR2 SQIVND (reference sequence). For the CDR3, the DNA is TGTGCCAGTAATGACAGGGGTAGAACCTACGAGCAGTACTTC. It yields the protein CASNDRGRTYEQYF.

In its sample, this clone was seen a few times. The gene calls are TRBV5-1 and TRBJ2-3, with TRBD2 matching 11 bases. The junction had 5 bases not matched to a gene; V was cut back by 3 bases and J by 2 bases. The CDR3 is 16 residues long. Germline V CDR1 and CDR2: SGHRS, YFSETQ. CDR3 nucleotide sequence: TGCGCCAGCAGCTCCGGGACTAGCGGCTACACAGATACGCAGTATTTT. Protein product: CASSSGTSGYTDTQYF.

The chain combines TRBV5-5 with TRBJ2-3; possibly TRBD1 for D (5 bases). The CDR3 totals 15 residues. In germline, CDR1 is SGHKS, CDR2 YYEKEE (reference sequence). Trimming left V 7 bases short and J 1 base short, with 16 bases between. The CDR3 spells CASHPGSVGTDTQYF. The CDR3 nucleotides read TGTGCCAGCCATCCAGGGTCGGTTGGCACAGATACGCAGTATTTT.

This chain joins TRBV19 and TRBJ2-2; tentative D call: TRBD2 (6 bases). CDR3 length equals 18 residues. The germline CDR1 and CDR2 sequences are LNHDA and SQIVND (reference sequence). The V end was cut by 3 bases, the J end by 3 bases, with 20 bases between. For the CDR3, the DNA is TGTGCCAGTAGTATTTCACTGGGGGAGGCGAGTCACACCGGGGAGCTGTTTTTT. It is translated as CASSISLGEASHTGELFF. Based on the CDR3 plus reference TRBV19 and TRBJ2-2, the full variable domain is DGGITQSPKYLFRKEGQNVTLSCEQNLNHDAMYWYRQDPGQGLRLIYYSQIVNDFQKGDIAEGYSVSREKKESFPLTVTSAQKNPTAFYLCASSISLGEASHTGELFFGEGSRLTVL.

This clone appeared once. V usage is TRBV7-9 and J usage is TRBJ1-5; the D is unclear. Germline lookup yields CDR1 SEHNR and CDR2 FQNEAQ (reference sequence). The CDR3 contains 12 residues. V lost 5 bases to trimming and J lost 7 bases, with 9 bases between them. This CDR3 reads CASSRLGQPQHF. The CDR3 bases are TGTGCCAGCAGCCGATTGGGCCAGCCCCAGCATTTT. Combining the CDR3 with reference TRBV7-9 and TRBJ1-5 gives the whole variable domain DTGVSQNPRHKITKRGQNVTFRCDPISEHNRLYWYRQTLGQGPEFLTYFQNEAQLEKSRLLSDRFSAERPKGSFSTLEIQRTEQGDSAMYLCASSRLGQPQHFGDGTRLSIL.

The J gene is TRBJ1-2, the V gene TRBV25-1; 8 bases match TRBD1. CDR3 length: 15 amino acids. In germline, CDR1 is MGHDK, CDR2 SYGVNS. V lost 4 bases, J lost 7 bases, and 11 bases stayed unmatched. The CDR3, as DNA: TGTGCCAGCAGTGTATCAGGGGGCGCACGGGGTGGCTACACCTTC. Translated, it gives CASSVSGGARGGYTF.

V and J are TRBV18 and TRBJ2-1; D is possibly TRBD2 (6 bases). V lost 0 bases and J 0 bases, leaving 12 bases between the germline ends. The germline gives CDR1 KGHSH, CDR2 LQKENI. The CDR3 has 17 amino acids. Here the CDR3 DNA reads TGTGCCAGCTCACCACCGGGCGGAGGGAGCTCCTACAATGAGCAGTTCTTC. As protein: CASSPPGGGSSYNEQFF. Filled out from reference TRBV18 and TRBJ2-1, the complete variable domain reads NAGVMQNPRHLVRRRGQEARLRCSPMKGHSHVYWYRQLPEEGLKFMVYLQKENIIDESGMPKERFSAEFPKEGPSILRIQQVVRGDSAAYFCASSPPGGGSSYNEQFFGPGTRLTVL.

Remarks on this clone: An end of the junction differs from the germline gene, which may be a read error. The gene calls are TRBV5-3 and TRBJ2-1, with TRBD2 matching 11 bases. Being an ORF, TRBV5-3 has a function that is uncertain. The CDR3 loop spans 14 amino acids. The CDR3, as DNA: TGTGCCAGAAGCATCCTAGCGGGAGGCCGTCCCCCGCTCTTC. Translated: CARSILAGGRPPLF.

Comment on this clone: One end of the junction does not line up with germline, which may come from a read error. The chain recombines TRBV7-9 with TRBJ2-7, with a tentative D call TRBD1 (6 bases). This CDR3 region has 12 residues. CDR1 SEHNR and CDR2 FQNEAQ come from the germline V gene (reference sequence). DNA of the CDR3: TGTTCCAGCAGCCTGACAGGTAGTGAGCAGTACTTC. It yields the protein CSSSLTGSEQYF. The full variable domain, rest sourced from reference TRBV7-9 and TRBJ2-7, is DTGVSQNPRHKITKRGQNVTFRCDPISEHNRLYWYRQTLGQGPEFLTYFQNEAQLEKSRLLSDRFSAERPKGSFSTLEIQRTEQGDSAMYLCSSSLTGSEQYFGPGTRLTVT.

The gene calls are TRBV5-1 and TRBJ2-7; 8 bases map to TRBD2. This CDR3 contains 15 residues. Losses at the gene ends were 0 bases for V and 5 bases for J; bases not matched to a gene: 7. Germline lookup yields CDR1 SGHRS and CDR2 YFSETQ. CDR3 protein: CASSLALAGEDEQYF. The CDR3 region has the DNA TGCGCCAGCAGCTTGGCCCTAGCGGGTGAGGACGAGCAGTACTTC.

This chain connects TRBV27 to TRBJ1-5; 10 positions agree with TRBD1. Germline values: CDR1 MNHEY, CDR2 SMNVEV (reference sequence). The CDR3 is 16 residues long. With V trimmed by 6 bases and J by 1 base, 6 bases remained unmatched. CDR3 sequence: CASRDRDRGSNQPQHF. The DNA for the CDR3 is TGTGCCAGCAGGGACCGGGACAGGGGCAGCAATCAGCCCCAGCATTTT.

The chain combines TRBV5-4 with TRBJ2-1, with 9 positions matching TRBD2. J gave up 1 base and V 8 bases, and 4 bases lay outside the gene matches. CDR1 is SGHNT and CDR2 is YYREEE in the germline V gene (reference sequence). CDR3 length: 14 residues. DNA of the CDR3: TGTGCCAGTATTAGCGGGGGTTCCTACAATGAGCAGTTCTTC. This sequence encodes CASISGGSYNEQFF.

The rearrangement links TRBV18 to TRBJ1-3, with D possibly matching TRBD1 (6 bases). The CDR3 is 14 residues long. The V end lost 4 bases, the J end lost 4 bases, and 11 bases lay between the germline ends. CDR1 and CDR2 (germline): KGHSH, LQKENI. DNA of the CDR3: TGTGCCAGCTCACTTCGGGACACCGGAAACACCATATATTTT. It translates to CASSLRDTGNTIYF. Using reference TRBV18 and TRBJ1-3 for the parts outside the CDR3, the full variable domain is NAGVMQNPRHLVRRRGQEARLRCSPMKGHSHVYWYRQLPEEGLKFMVYLQKENIIDESGMPKERFSAEFPKEGPSILRIQQVVRGDSAAYFCASSLRDTGNTIYFGEGSWLTVV.

V is TRBV6-5 and J is TRBJ2-1, with 8 bases fitting TRBD2. Looked up from germline, CDR1 is MNHEY and CDR2 is SVGAGI. This CDR3 is 15 amino acids long. The J segment lost 8 bases and the V segment lost 2 bases, leaving 8 bases of the junction unmatched. The CDR3 DNA reads as TGTGCCAGCAGTTACAACGCGGGAGGAGGATATGAGCAGTTCTTC. Translated, it gives CASSYNAGGGYEQFF.

CDR3 nucleotide sequence: TGCAGCGGCGTGGACAGGGTGAACGCTTTCTTT. Translated: CSGVDRVNAFF. J is TRBJ1-1 and V is TRBV29-1; 8 bases line up with TRBD1. CDR1 is SQVTM and CDR2 is ANQGSEA in the germline V gene. Unmatched junction bases numbered 9, after V lost 7 bases and J lost 11 bases. This CDR3 has 11 amino acids.

The V and J genes are TRBV5-1 and TRBJ2-3; TRBD2 matches 9 bases. J lost 0 bases, V lost 0 bases, and 5 bases had no gene match. There are 17 residues in the CDR3. Germline V CDR1 and CDR2: SGHRS, YFSETQ. CDR3: CASSLAPTSGSTDTQYF. DNA of the CDR3: TGCGCCAGCAGCTTGGCCCCCACTAGCGGGAGCACAGATACGCAGTATTTT.

The chain joins TRBV5-1 to TRBJ2-7, with D possibly matching TRBD2 (5 bases). This CDR3 comprises 14 residues. Trimming stripped 0 bases from V and 1 base from J, with 8 bases between. The germline V gene encodes CDR1 SGHRS and CDR2 YFSETQ. The CDR3 here is CASSLADWSYEQYF. DNA of the CDR3: TGCGCCAGCAGCTTGGCGGACTGGTCCTACGAGCAGTACTTC.

V usage is TRBV27 and J usage is TRBJ1-5, with D hard to call. This CDR3 is 13 amino acids long. Trimming cost V 4 bases and J 0 bases, with 4 bases left between them. Germline V gene lookup returns CDR1 MNHEY and CDR2 SMNVEV (reference sequence). CDR3: CASSYSSNQPQHF. CDR3 nucleotides: TGTGCCAGCAGTTACAGTAGCAATCAGCCCCAGCATTTT.

The V and J genes are TRBV18 and TRBJ2-2; perhaps TRBD1 as D (6 bases). V was cut by 2 bases and J by 6 bases, with 19 bases left in between. Germline V lookup: CDR1 KGHSH, CDR2 LQKENI. The CDR3 totals 17 residues. For the CDR3, the DNA is TGTGCCAGCTCACCAATAAGGTACAGGGATAATTCCGGGGAGCTGTTTTTT. This gives the protein CASSPIRYRDNSGELFF.

This chain uses TRBV28 with TRBJ2-5, with 7 bases identical to TRBD2. The CDR3 is 16 residues long. Germline trimming cut 6 bases from V and 5 bases from J; bases unmatched to any gene: 15. Germline CDR1 is MDHEN and CDR2 is SYDVKM. Here the CDR3 DNA reads TGTGCCAGCAGCCCTTATCTAGAGGGAGGGCGGGAGACCCAGTACTTC. Encoded protein: CASSPYLEGGRETQYF.

The chain combines TRBV25-1 with TRBJ2-5, with 8 bases lining up with TRBD2. Germline lookup yields CDR1 MGHDK and CDR2 SYGVNS. The CDR3 is made up of 14 amino acids. Trimming at V came to 5 bases and at J to 0 bases, leaving 2 bases not matched to a gene. CDR3 coding DNA: TGTGCCAGCAGTCCGGGGGGGGACCAAGAGACCCAGTACTTC. Protein: CASSPGGDQETQYF.

A note on this clone: Other DNA sequences within the sample encode an identical CDR3. V and J are TRBV15 and TRBJ1-2; unclear D gene. The CDR3 is 12 residues long. Germline CDR1 reads LNHNV; CDR2 reads YYDKDF (reference sequence). The V and J ends lost 0 bases and 4 bases respectively, with 3 bases between them. The CDR3 region is CATSRDSYGYTF. Written as DNA, the CDR3 is TGTGCCACCAGCAGAGACAGCTATGGCTACACCTTC.

The chain uses TRBV30 and TRBJ2-7, with a tentative D call TRBD2 (6 bases). Germline V gene sequence: CDR1 GTSNPN, CDR2 SVGIG (reference sequence). V lost 0 bases to trimming and J lost 5 bases, with 11 bases between them. The CDR3 runs 13 residues. CDR3 amino acids: CAWSVHAGHEQYF. In DNA form, the CDR3 reads TGTGCCTGGAGTGTACATGCGGGACACGAGCAGTACTTC.